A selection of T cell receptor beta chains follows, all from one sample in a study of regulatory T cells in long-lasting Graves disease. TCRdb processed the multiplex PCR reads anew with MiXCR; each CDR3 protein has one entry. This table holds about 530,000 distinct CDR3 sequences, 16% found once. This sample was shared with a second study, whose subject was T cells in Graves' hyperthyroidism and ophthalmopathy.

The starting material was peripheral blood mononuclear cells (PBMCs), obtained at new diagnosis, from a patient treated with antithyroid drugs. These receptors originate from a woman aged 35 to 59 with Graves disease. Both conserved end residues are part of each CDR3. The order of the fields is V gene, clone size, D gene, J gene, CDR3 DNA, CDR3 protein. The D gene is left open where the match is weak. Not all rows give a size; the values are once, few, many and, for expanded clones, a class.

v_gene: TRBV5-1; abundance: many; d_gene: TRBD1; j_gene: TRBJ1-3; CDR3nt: TGCGCCAGCAGCTTGGATCTGCTCGACAGGGGAACTGGAAACACCATATATTTT; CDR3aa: CASSLDLLDRGTGNTIYF
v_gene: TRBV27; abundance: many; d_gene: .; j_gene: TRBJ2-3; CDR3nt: TGTGCCAGCAGACGAAGAGATACAGATACGCAGTATTTT; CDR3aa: CASRRRDTDTQYF
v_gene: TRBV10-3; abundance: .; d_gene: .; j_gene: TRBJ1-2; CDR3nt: TGTGCCATCAGTGTGGGGGGGGCACGTAATGGCTACACCTTC; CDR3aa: CAISVGGARNGYTF
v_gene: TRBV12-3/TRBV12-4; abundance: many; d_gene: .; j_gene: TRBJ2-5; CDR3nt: TGTGCCAGCAGTTTAGCCTCTGCGGGACAAGAGACCCAGTACTTC; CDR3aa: CASSLASAGQETQYF
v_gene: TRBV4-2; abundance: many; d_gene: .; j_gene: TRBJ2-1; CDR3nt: TGTGCCAGCAGCCAAGGGGCGGGGAGCTCCTACAATGAGCAGTTCTTC; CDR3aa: CASSQGAGSSYNEQFF
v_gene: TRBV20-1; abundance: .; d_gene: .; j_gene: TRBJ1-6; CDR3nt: TGCAGTGCTAGAGATTTTCGGGACCAGGCAAAGTTAACCCTCCACTTT; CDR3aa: CSARDFRDQAKLTLHF
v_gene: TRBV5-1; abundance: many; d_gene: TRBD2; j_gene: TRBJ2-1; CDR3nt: TGCGCCAGCAGCTTCGAGCGGGAGTCCTACAATGAGCAGTTCTTC; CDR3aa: CASSFERESYNEQFF
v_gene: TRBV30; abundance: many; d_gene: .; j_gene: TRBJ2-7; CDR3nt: TGTGCCTGGAGTGTGGGCAGCTACGAGCAGTACTTC; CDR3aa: CAWSVGSYEQYF
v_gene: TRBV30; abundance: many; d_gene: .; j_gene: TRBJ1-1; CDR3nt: TGTGCCTGGAGAGGGGGGCCGGGCACTGAAGCTTTCTTT; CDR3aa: CAWRGGPGTEAFF
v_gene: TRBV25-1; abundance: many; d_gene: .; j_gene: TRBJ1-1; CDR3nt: TGTGCCAGCATATCGAACTTGAACACTGAAGCTTTCTTT; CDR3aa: CASISNLNTEAFF
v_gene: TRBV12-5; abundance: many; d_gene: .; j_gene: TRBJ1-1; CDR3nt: TGTGCTAGCGAACAACGGGCCCGTGAAGCTTTCTTT; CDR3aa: CASEQRAREAFF
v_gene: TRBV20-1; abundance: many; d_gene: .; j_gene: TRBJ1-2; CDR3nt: TGCAGTGCTAGAGATTGGACGAACTATGGCTACACCTTC; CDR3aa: CSARDWTNYGYTF
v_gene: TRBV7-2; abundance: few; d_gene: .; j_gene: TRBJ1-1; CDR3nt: TGTGCCAGCAGCTTCGGAGGGGCTCCGAACACTGAAGCTTTCTTT; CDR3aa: CASSFGGAPNTEAFF
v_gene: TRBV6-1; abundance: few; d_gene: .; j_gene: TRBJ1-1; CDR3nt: TGTGCCAGCAGGCGTTCAGGGGAAAACACTGAAGCTTTCTTT; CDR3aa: CASRRSGENTEAFF
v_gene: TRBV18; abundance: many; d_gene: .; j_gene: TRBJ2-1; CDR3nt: TGTGCCAGCTCACCATTGGACAGCTCCTACAATGAGCAGTTCTTC; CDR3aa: CASSPLDSSYNEQFF
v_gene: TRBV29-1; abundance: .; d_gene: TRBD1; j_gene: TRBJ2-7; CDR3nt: TGCAGCGTTGAAGATAAAGACAGGGACTCCTACGAGCAGTACTTC; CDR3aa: CSVEDKDRDSYEQYF
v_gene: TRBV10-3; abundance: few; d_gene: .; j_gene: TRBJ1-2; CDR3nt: TGTGCCATCAGTGAGGCACAGGGCGAAAACTATGGCTACACCTTC; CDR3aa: CAISEAQGENYGYTF
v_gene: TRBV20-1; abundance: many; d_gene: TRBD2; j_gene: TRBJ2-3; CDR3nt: TGCAGTGCTAGAGGGCTAGCGGGGAAGGGGGGCACAGATACGCAGTATTTT; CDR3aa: CSARGLAGKGGTDTQYF
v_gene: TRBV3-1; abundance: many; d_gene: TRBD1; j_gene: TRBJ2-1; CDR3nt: TGTGCCAGCAGCCACACCGGGACAGGGGTTGGAGAGCAGTTCTTC; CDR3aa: CASSHTGTGVGEQFF
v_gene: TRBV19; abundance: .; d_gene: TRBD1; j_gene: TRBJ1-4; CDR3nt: TGTGCCAGTAGTGCCTGGACAGGGCCGGCTGAAAAACTGTTTTTT; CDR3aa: CASSAWTGPAEKLFF
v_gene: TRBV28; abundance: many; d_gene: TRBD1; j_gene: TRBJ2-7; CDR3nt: TGTGCCAGCAGTGTACCGGGACAGGGGGTCTACGAGCAGTACTTC; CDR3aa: CASSVPGQGVYEQYF
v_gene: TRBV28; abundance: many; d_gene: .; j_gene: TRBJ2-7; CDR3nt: TGTGCCAGCAGCCCCCCCCCGGGACGCGTTTCCACATACGAGCAGTACTTC; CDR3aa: CASSPPPGRVSTYEQYF